These 32 T cell receptor beta chains were all obtained from the same sample, sequenced in a study of patients with pleural tuberculosis. TCRdb processed the reads anew with MiXCR; each CDR3 protein has one entry. Of almost 30,000 distinct CDR3 sequences listed, 15% to 20% are singletons. Sequences were obtained from peripheral blood. These receptors originate from a human donor with pleural tuberculosis.

The sample holds many counts of this clonotype. V and J are TRBV14 and TRBJ1-1; D gene ambiguous. CDR3 size: 16 residues. Trimming pared 1 base from V and 2 bases from J, leaving 14 bases between. Germline loops: CDR1 SGHDN, CDR2 FVKESK. The CDR3, as DNA: TGTGCCAGCAGCCAAGTTTTTTCGATCGGTAACACTGAAGCTTTCTTT. Encoded protein: CASSQVFSIGNTEAFF.

This clonotype has at least ten counts. V and J are TRBV28 and TRBJ2-7; 11 bases match TRBD2. The CDR3 is 14 residues long. V shed 6 bases and J 0 bases; nucleotides not matched to a gene: 1. Germline values: CDR1 MDHEN, CDR2 SYDVKM. CDR3 nucleotide sequence: TGTGCCAGCAGAACTAGCGGGAGCTCCTACGAGCAGTACTTC. Protein: CASRTSGSSYEQYF. Full variable domain (missing parts from reference TRBV28 and TRBJ2-7): DVKVTQSSRYLVKRTGEKVFLECVQDMDHENMFWYRQDPGLGLRLIYFSYDVKMKEKGDIPEGYSVSREKKERFSLILESASTNQTSMYLCASRTSGSSYEQYFGPGTRLTVT.

This chain joins TRBV6-2 or TRBV6-3 and TRBJ2-1; TRBD1 matches at 9 bases. The CDR3 is 13 amino acids. Trimming took 6 bases from V and 6 from J; bases not matched to a gene: 3. Germline CDR1 reads MNHEY; CDR2 reads SVGEGT. The CDR3 nucleotides are TGTGCCAGCAGGACAGGGGGAATCAATGAGCAGTTCTTC. This sequence encodes CASRTGGINEQFF.

This clonotype was counted ten times or more. The gene calls are TRBV6-2 or TRBV6-3 and TRBJ2-7; D is perhaps TRBD1 or TRBD2 (5 bases each). The CDR3 has 15 residues. The V gene's germline CDR1 is MNHEY and CDR2 SVGEGT. The V gene lost 6 bases and the J gene lost 2 bases, with 17 bases spanning the gap. CDR3: CASRSPGTDPYEQYF. The CDR3 region has the DNA TGTGCCAGCAGGTCACCCGGGACCGACCCCTACGAGCAGTACTTC.

This clonotype occurred many times. The rearrangement joins TRBV5-1 to TRBJ1-4; TRBD1 agrees at 7 bases. Trimming cost V 3 bases and J 3 bases; bases outside gene matches: 2. The germline V gene has CDR1 SGHRS and CDR2 YFSETQ. The CDR3 sequence is 14 residues long. The CDR3 nucleotides are TGCGCCAGCAGCTCCGGGACAGCTAATGAAAAACTGTTTTTT. It codes for CASSSGTANEKLFF.

This clonotype appeared many times. This chain uses TRBV7-8 with TRBJ2-5, with D perhaps matching TRBD2 (6 bases). The germline V gene has CDR1 SGHVS and CDR2 FQNEAQ. V lost 0 bases, J lost 4 bases, and 15 bases lay in between. The CDR3 runs 16 residues. The CDR3 region has the DNA TGTGCCAGCAGCTTAGCCCCCTCGGGAGTTGGAGAGACCCAGTACTTC. Encoded protein: CASSLAPSGVGETQYF.

This clonotype was seen at least ten times. The chain couples TRBV30 to TRBJ1-2; D not resolved. Between the trimmed V and J ends, which lost 2 bases and 2 bases, there was a span of 12 bases. The CDR3 contains 14 residues. The germline V gene encodes CDR1 GTSNPN and CDR2 SVGIG (reference sequence). The DNA for the CDR3 is TGTGCCTGGAGTTCCAAGGGATTCAACTATGGCTACACCTTC. Residues: CAWSSKGFNYGYTF.

This clonotype was counted many times. The V gene is TRBV10-3, the J gene TRBJ1-3; D not certain. The germline gives CDR1 ENHRY, CDR2 SYGVKD. V lost 8 bases and J lost 2, with 7 bases in between. This CDR3 contains 12 residues. In DNA form, the CDR3 reads TGTGCCATCCTCTCTACTGGAAACACCATATATTTT. Residues: CAILSTGNTIYF.

This clonotype was counted at least ten times. The chain links TRBV19 to TRBJ2-3; the D is unclear. V lost 3 bases and J 3 bases, leaving 1 base between the germline ends. CDR1 and CDR2 from the germline V gene are LNHDA and SQIVND (reference sequence). The CDR3 sequence is 11 residues long. The CDR3 nucleotides are TGTGCCAGTAGTATGACAGATACGCAGTATTTT. It codes for CASSMTDTQYF.

This clonotype was detected ten times or more. The chain carries TRBV12-3 or TRBV12-4 and TRBJ1-2, with unresolved D. V lost 6 bases to trimming and J lost 1 base, with 9 bases between them. The length of the CDR3 is 13 residues. CDR3 bases: TGTGCCAGCAGGATCGTCGGTAACTATGGCTACACCTTC. This sequence encodes CASRIVGNYGYTF.

This clonotype was counted ten times or more. The chain combines TRBV12-3 or TRBV12-4 with TRBJ2-5; weak D call: TRBD2 (7 bases). The CDR3 has 15 residues. Trimming pared 2 bases from V and 5 bases from J, leaving 15 bases between. Written as DNA, the CDR3 is TGTGCCAGCAGTTTAACGGGGGGCGCTGGGGAGACCCAGTACTTC. As protein: CASSLTGGAGETQYF.

The genes are TRBV9 and TRBJ1-6, with TRBD1 matching over 8 bases. V lost 3 bases to trimming and J lost 9 bases; unmatched junction nucleotides: 5. From germline, CDR1 is SGDLS and CDR2 YYNGEE. The CDR3 runs 14 residues. CDR3 DNA sequence: TGTGCCAGCAGCGCCGGGACAGGTGGTTCACCCCTCCACTTT. It encodes CASSAGTGGSPLHF.

This clonotype was seen repeatedly, ten times or more. V is TRBV27 and J is TRBJ1-2; 10 bases fit TRBD1. V gave up 0 bases and J gave up 7 bases; unmatched junction bases: 2. The CDR3 covers 14 residues. Germline-derived CDR1 and CDR2 are MNHEY and SMNVEV (reference sequence). The CDR3 loop is CASSLSTGGFGYTF. Here the CDR3 DNA reads TGTGCCAGCAGTTTATCGACAGGGGGCTTTGGCTACACCTTC.

This clonotype was observed many times. The chain has TRBV18 and TRBJ2-7, with D hard to call. Trimming took off 8 bases at V and 1 base at J, with 9 bases between the two ends. The CDR3 totals 12 residues. CDR1 KGHSH and CDR2 LQKENI come from the germline V gene. For the CDR3, the DNA is TGTGCCAGCAGCTCGGTATCCTACGAGCAGTACTTC. Translating gives CASSSVSYEQYF. Based on the CDR3 plus reference TRBV18 and TRBJ2-7, the full variable domain is NAGVMQNPRHLVRRRGQEARLRCSPMKGHSHVYWYRQLPEEGLKFMVYLQKENIIDESGMPKERFSAEFPKEGPSILRIQQVVRGDSAAYFCASSSVSYEQYFGPGTRLTVT.

At least ten counts were recorded for this clonotype. The CDR3 sequence is CASSRGTGGGNEQFF. The DNA for the CDR3 is TGTGCCAGCAGCCGAGGGACAGGGGGTGGCAATGAGCAGTTCTTC. The chain has TRBV12-3 or TRBV12-4 and TRBJ2-1; 11 bases line up with TRBD1. The CDR3 has 15 residues. V was pared by 6 bases and J by 6 bases, with 7 bases of the junction left unmatched.

This clonotype was observed many times. The CDR3: CASSQGPPEGQPQHF. CDR3 DNA: TGTGCCAGCAGCCAAGGGCCCCCAGAGGGGCAGCCCCAGCATTTT. This chain links TRBV3-1 with TRBJ1-5, with a weak D call TRBD1 (5 bases). The V gene lost 1 base and the J gene lost 7 bases, with 14 bases spanning the gap. The CDR3 is 15 residues long. CDR1 and CDR2 from the germline V gene are LGHDT and YNNKEL (reference sequence).

This clonotype showed up many times. The chain carries TRBV2 and TRBJ2-3, with a possible D match to TRBD2 (5 bases). Germline V gene sequence: CDR1 SNHLY, CDR2 FYNNEI. The V gene lost 2 bases and the J gene lost 2 bases, with 17 bases spanning the gap. The CDR3 is 17 amino acids. CDR3 sequence: CASSESRKRQSTDTQYF. The CDR3 DNA reads TGTGCCAGCAGTGAATCCCGTAAGCGGCAATCCACAGATACGCAGTATTTT.

Turning to this clonotype: This clone may be a read error of a much larger clone one base away. The rearrangement joins TRBV5-4 to TRBJ1-2; D is possibly TRBD1 (5 bases). There are 16 residues in the CDR3. V dropped 4 bases and J dropped 8 bases, with 24 bases sitting between them. The germline V gene encodes CDR1 SGHNT and CDR2 YYREEE (reference sequence). The CDR3, as DNA: TGTGCCAGCAGCCCGGGGAGAAGAGGGACCTATGAGGGCTACACCTTC. Encoded protein: CASSPGRRGTYEGYTF. The variable domain in full, completed from reference TRBV5-4 and TRBJ1-2, reads ETGVTQSPTHLIKTRGQQVTLRCSSQSGHNTVSWYQQALGQGPQFIFQYYREEENGRGNFPPRFSGLQFPNYSSELNVNALELDDSALYLCASSPGRRGTYEGYTFGSGTRLTVV.

This clonotype was observed a few times. A single base separates this from a much larger clone, so it may be a read error. V is TRBV10-3 and J is TRBJ2-2; 10 nucleotides line up with TRBD1. The CDR3 extends over 14 amino acids. Germline loops: CDR1 ENHRY, CDR2 SYGVKD. The CDR3 sequence: CAISGQGDTGELLF. DNA of the CDR3: TGTGCCATCAGCGGACAGGGGGACACCGGGGAGCTGCTTTTT.

This clonotype was seen just once. The chain is built from TRBV4-3 and TRBJ2-1, with 8 positions matching TRBD1. Trimming at V came to 1 base and at J to 8 bases, leaving 4 bases not matched to a gene. This CDR3 comprises 14 residues. The V gene's germline CDR1 is LGHNA and CDR2 YSLEER. The CDR3 spells CASSQARGLYEQFF. For the CDR3, the DNA is TGCGCCAGCAGCCAAGCCAGGGGGCTTTATGAGCAGTTCTTC.

V usage is TRBV6-2 or TRBV6-3 and J usage is TRBJ1-1, with D possibly TRBD1 on 5 matching bases. Germline lookup yields CDR1 MNHEY and CDR2 SVGEGT. V lost 6 bases to trimming and J lost 7 bases, with 9 bases between them. The CDR3 contains 11 residues. The CDR3 here is CASSRDLEAFF. The CDR3 DNA reads as TGTGCCAGCAGCCGGGACCTTGAAGCTTTCTTT.

With respect to this clonotype: Lacking the conserved final phenylalanine or tryptophan, this CDR3 likely reflects a read error. The chain carries TRBV25-1 and TRBJ2-5, with 7 bases that match TRBD2. The CDR3 totals 14 residues. Germline CDR1 and CDR2: MGHDK and SYGVNS. Unmatched junction bases numbered 8, after V lost 1 base and J lost 9 bases. The CDR3 nucleotides are TGTGCCAGCAGTGAATCACGGGGCCGGGAGGCCCAGTACCTC. It translates to CASSESRGREAQYL.

Many counts were recorded for this clonotype. The chain is built from TRBV18 and TRBJ2-7; tentative D call: TRBD2 (5 bases). CDR1 and CDR2 from the germline V gene are KGHSH and LQKENI. This CDR3 spans 14 amino acids. V lost 3 bases to trimming and J lost 2 bases, with 11 bases between them. The CDR3 loop is CASSPAGVTYEQYF. Written as DNA, the CDR3 is TGTGCCAGCTCACCTGCCGGGGTCACCTACGAGCAGTACTTC.

This clonotype showed up many times. This sequence joins TRBV4-1 and TRBJ2-2; a possible D gene is TRBD1 (7 bases). Looked up from germline, CDR1 is MGHRA and CDR2 is YSYEKL. The CDR3 consists of 15 residues. Deletions cut 1 base from V and 5 bases from J, with 11 bases between. The CDR3 DNA follows: TGCGCCAGCAGCCAAGGACAGGGAGGAACCGGGGAGCTGTTTTTT. Translating gives CASSQGQGGTGELFF.

This clonotype was seen only a few times. This may be a read error: a much more frequent sequence differs by one nucleotide. This chain joins TRBV29-1 and TRBJ1-2; D may be TRBD1 (6 bases). V was shortened by 7 bases and J by 4 bases, with 22 bases between the two germline ends. The CDR3 consists of 15 residues. CDR1 and CDR2 from the germline V gene are SQVTM and ANQGSEA. The CDR3 loop is CSAWGAGENPYGYTF. The CDR3 DNA reads as TGCAGCGCTTGGGGGGCAGGGGAAAACCCCTATGGCTACACCTTC.

This clonotype was counted many times. The chain combines TRBV4-1 with TRBJ2-3; the match to TRBD1 covers 10 bases. This CDR3 has 15 amino acids. Germline values: CDR1 MGHRA, CDR2 YSYEKL. With V trimmed by 8 bases and J by 2 bases, 7 bases remained unmatched. DNA for the CDR3: TGCGCCAGCGGAAGGACAGGGGGGAACACAGATACGCAGTATTTT. It specifies CASGRTGGNTDTQYF.

Comment on this clonotype: This may be a read error, as it is one base from a much larger clone. Since no conserved phenylalanine or tryptophan closes the CDR3, a read error is the likely cause. The chain links TRBV30 to TRBJ2-1, with D hard to call. The CDR3 runs to 12 residues. CDR1 GTSNPN and CDR2 SVGIG come from the germline V gene (reference sequence). The V and J ends lost 0 bases and 5 bases respectively, with 5 bases between them. CDR3 protein: CAWSVWDNEQFL. The CDR3 DNA is TGTGCCTGGAGTGTATGGGACAATGAGCAGTTCTTG.

This clonotype was observed at least ten times. This chain joins TRBV5-4 and TRBJ1-1; D unclear. This CDR3 spans 13 amino acids. V shed 3 bases and J shed 4 bases, with 10 bases lying between them. The germline V gene has CDR1 SGHNT and CDR2 YYREEE (reference sequence). The DNA of the CDR3 is TGTGCCAGCAGCTATCCTAGGGCCACTGAAGCTTTCTTT. Protein sequence: CASSYPRATEAFF. Supplemented by reference TRBV5-4 and TRBJ1-1, the full variable domain reads ETGVTQSPTHLIKTRGQQVTLRCSSQSGHNTVSWYQQALGQGPQFIFQYYREEENGRGNFPPRFSGLQFPNYSSELNVNALELDDSALYLCASSYPRATEAFFGQGTRLTVV.

A word on this clonotype: An end of the junction differs from the germline gene, which may be a read error. V gene TRBV7-9 combines with J gene TRBJ1-1, with D possibly being TRBD1 (5 bases). Looked up from germline, CDR1 is SEHNR and CDR2 is FQNEAQ (reference sequence). The CDR3 totals 14 residues. CDR3 nucleotides: TGTGCCAGCAGCTTAAGGGGCGTTAGCACTGAAGCTTCCTTT. It encodes CASSLRGVSTEASF.

This chain links TRBV6-9 with TRBJ2-1; 8 nucleotides match TRBD2. Germline CDR1 reads MNHGY; CDR2 reads SVAAGI. V trimming: 3 bases; J trimming: 2 bases; junction bases outside the gene matches: 3. The CDR3 has 15 residues. The CDR3 is CASSYKAGAYNEQFF. Here the CDR3 DNA reads TGTGCCAGCAGTTACAAAGCGGGGGCCTACAATGAGCAGTTCTTC.

This clonotype was detected ten times or more. This chain connects TRBV5-1 to TRBJ1-1; possibly TRBD1 for D (6 bases). This CDR3 comprises 13 residues. Germline-derived CDR1 and CDR2 are SGHRS and YFSETQ. With 1 base removed from V and 10 bases from J, the gap between germline ends came to 14 bases. The DNA of the CDR3 is TGCGCCAGCAGCTTGCCCGGAAAAGGGGGAGCTTTCTTT. Its translation is CASSLPGKGGAFF.

Worth noting for this clonotype: Likely a read error: the CDR3 ends without its conserved phenylalanine or tryptophan. The DNA is omitted, as the CDR3 cannot be located on it reliably, and the CDR3 follows TCRdb's listing. The CDR3 sequence is CAQYGKGRQNERFL. The chain is built from TRBV6-1 and TRBJ2-1; the table's D gene call, TRBD1, was not cross checked with the DNA. CDR1 is MNHNS and CDR2 is SASEGT in the germline V gene. Ends included, the CDR3 has 14 residues.